This T cell receptor (beta chain) was sequenced during a study of blood T cell repertoires in COVID-19. The protocol was immunoSEQ multiplex PCR, while the TCRdb copy is restricted to in-frame clones and leaves out a portion. The table includes about 190,000 clones, approximately 84% detected once. The CDR3 has 13 residues. The V gene's germline CDR1 is MGHDK and CDR2 SYGVNS. Trimming took 4 bases from V and 1 from J, leaving 7 bases between them. This clone appeared once. This sequence was found in a woman in her twenties or thirties who had recovered from COVID-19. This chain joins TRBV25-1 and TRBJ1-1; D remains unclear. Sequences were obtained from PBMCs or T cells enriched from blood (not recorded which). CDR3 sequence reads: CASSVDKNTEAFF. The DNA of the CDR3 is TGTGCCAGCAGTGTCGACAAGAACACTGAAGCTTTCTTT.